These 8 T cell receptor beta chains were sequenced from one sample in a study of cytomegalovirus exposure and HLA in healthy donors. Both 60 Vbeta primers and 13 Jbeta primers went into the PCR. TCRdb's table, derived via immunoSEQ multiplex PCR, lists solely in-frame clones and lacks some. Of around 190,000 clones in the sample, 75% to 85% were seen once. The sample taken for sequencing was PBMCs. Source of these receptors: a woman in her twenties or thirties in good health and CMV-seropositive.

This chain links TRBV9 with TRBJ2-1, with D possibly TRBD1 on 6 matching bases. CDR3 length equals 17 residues. Germline V gene data show CDR1 as SGDLS and CDR2 as YYNGEE. V lost 2 bases and J 0 bases, leaving 15 bases between the germline ends. The CDR3 sequence is CASSVGTFLSSYNEQFF. The CDR3 DNA reads TGTGCCAGCAGCGTTGGGACATTTCTTAGCTCCTACAATGAGCAGTTCTTC.

As DNA, the CDR3 is TGTGCCAGCAGCCCCCGATGGGGCTTAATCCCCTACGAGCAGTACTTC. Protein product: CASSPRWGLIPYEQYF. V usage is TRBV11-3 and J usage is TRBJ2-7; TRBD1 is a possible D gene (5 bases). Germline V lookup: CDR1 SGHNT, CDR2 YENEEA. The length of the CDR3 is 16 residues. Trimming removed 5 bases from V and 2 bases from J, with 19 bases in between.

CDR3 in DNA: TGTGCCAGCAGTGAAATGGGGACAGCAATAGGAGCTAACTATGGCTACACCTTC. Translated, it gives CASSEMGTAIGANYGYTF. This chain links TRBV2 with TRBJ1-2; TRBD1 matches at 7 bases. CDR1 SNHLY and CDR2 FYNNEI come from the germline V gene. CDR3 size: 18 residues. The junction had 12 bases not matched to a gene; V was cut back by 2 bases and J by 0 bases.

This clone was observed a few times. V is TRBV11-3 and J is TRBJ2-7; TRBD1 aligns across 11 bases. V trimming: 0 bases; J trimming: 5 bases; junction bases outside the gene matches: 3. This CDR3 comprises 15 residues. Germline assignment: CDR1 SGHNT and CDR2 YENEEA. CDR3 bases: TGTGCCAGCAGCTTAGAAGGGACAGGGGGACACGAGCAGTACTTC. This codes for CASSLEGTGGHEQYF.

The gene calls are TRBV29-1 and TRBJ2-5; 9 bases match TRBD2. J was trimmed by 4 bases and V by 7 bases; bases with no gene match: 7. The CDR3 length is 13 residues. From germline, CDR1 is SQVTM and CDR2 ANQGSEA. The CDR3 region has the DNA TGCAGCGCAGAGGGAGCGGGAGGAGAGACCCAGTACTTC. It specifies CSAEGAGGETQYF.

The chain carries TRBV9 and TRBJ2-1, with TRBD2 as a possible D gene (5 bases). There are 13 residues in the CDR3. Trimming removed 0 bases from V and 8 bases from J, with 9 bases in between. Germline CDR1 is SGDLS and CDR2 is YYNGEE. The CDR3 DNA follows: TGTGCCAGCAGCGTAGATAGCGTCGATGAGCAGTTCTTC. Protein sequence: CASSVDSVDEQFF.

The V call is TRBV18, the J call TRBJ2-1; 11 bases line up with TRBD2. Germline lookup yields CDR1 KGHSH and CDR2 LQKENI. This CDR3 has 15 amino acids. After removal of 6 bases from V and 2 bases from J, the junction contained 3 bases not matched to a gene. CDR3 nucleotide sequence: TGTGCCAGCTCCCTAGCGGGAGGAACCTACAATGAGCAGTTCTTC. Protein sequence: CASSLAGGTYNEQFF.

The chain uses TRBV11-2 and TRBJ2-3, with D possibly TRBD2 on 5 matching bases. The CDR3 runs 15 residues. Germline CDR1 reads SGHAT; CDR2 reads FQNNGV. V lost 3 bases, J lost 3 bases, and 13 bases lay in between. The DNA for the CDR3 is TGTGCCAGCAGCTTGGCCTCAACGGGGACAGATACGCAGTATTTT. This encodes CASSLASTGTDTQYF. The entire variable domain, with the rest obtained from reference TRBV11-2 and TRBJ2-3, is as follows: EAGVAQSPRYKIIEKRQSVAFWCNPISGHATLYWYQQILGQGPKLLIQFQNNGVVDDSQLPKDRFSAERLKGVDSTLKIQPAKLEDSAVYLCASSLASTGTDTQYFGPGTRLTVL.